Each of the 11 T cell receptor beta chains below was sequenced from the same sample in a study of T cell clonality in common variable immunodeficiency. Clones were read by immunoSEQ multiplex PCR, and TCRdb kept only the in-frame ones, dropping some. This repertoire holds tens of thousands of clones, and none appear only once. The sample comprised peripheral blood mononuclear cells. Receptors were obtained from a person between 18 and 69 years old in good health.

At least ten counts were recorded for this clone. Read data end 3 residues before the CDR3 end; the end is taken from the germline J gene. The chain has TRBV2 and TRBJ2-1; 12 nucleotides match TRBD2. The CDR3 is 13 amino acids. Germline CDR1 and CDR2: SNHLY and FYNNEI. J gave up 9 bases and V 8 bases, and 5 bases lay outside the gene matches. CDR3 bases read: TGTGCCAGCGGACTAGCGGGATTGGTTGAG. Residues: CASGLAGLVE. The full-length CDR3 reads as CASGLAGLVEQFF.

This clone was observed at least ten times. The CDR3 end is not reached by the read, which stops 3 residues before it; the germline J gene fills it in. The chain recombines TRBV28 with TRBJ2-3, with 9 bases aligning to TRBD2. This CDR3 region has 14 residues. V gave up 8 bases and J gave up 3 bases; unmatched junction bases: 6. The germline V gene encodes CDR1 MDHEN and CDR2 SYDVKM. The covered CDR3 bases are TGTGCCAGCGGGAGCGGGAGGCGGACAGATACG. Translating gives CASGSGRRTDT. The complete CDR3 protein is CASGSGRRTDTQYF.

There are many counts of this clone. With the read ending 3 residues before the CDR3 end, the germline J gene is used to fill in that end. The V call is TRBV20-1, the J call TRBJ1-4, with no clear D. This CDR3 has 13 residues. Trimming removed 5 bases at V and 8 bases at J, with 15 bases between. Germline lookup yields CDR1 DFQATT and CDR2 SNEGSKA (reference sequence). The part of the CDR3 DNA that was read is TGCAGTGCTTCGACTACCCCGGGCGAAAAA. Its protein product is CSASTTPGEK. The full CDR3 protein is CSASTTPGEKLFF.

In this sample, this clone turned up many times. The read stops 3 residues short of the end of the CDR3; the missing end is completed from the germline J gene. The chain employs TRBV19 and TRBJ2-1; D remains ambiguous. In germline, CDR1 is LNHDA, CDR2 SQIVND (reference sequence). The V gene lost 7 bases and the J gene lost 9 bases, with 13 bases spanning the gap. The CDR3 runs 12 residues. The DNA read from the CDR3 is TGTGCCAGTATGGATCGCGGCCGTGAG. Encoded protein: CASMDRGRE. The whole CDR3 reads CASMDRGREQFF.

This clone was found many times. The read falls 3 residues short of the CDR3 end, and the missing part is taken from the germline J gene. The V call is TRBV20-1, the J call TRBJ2-3; no reliable D call. This CDR3 is built from 14 residues. V lost 6 bases to trimming and J lost 2 bases, with 15 bases between them. Germline loops: CDR1 DFQATT, CDR2 SNEGSKA (reference sequence). The CDR3: CSARPPTATDTQYF. Incomplete CDR3 DNA: TGCAGTGCCAGGCCTCCAACCGCCACAGATACG.

Many counts were recorded for this clone. The read ends 3 residues before the CDR3 terminus; that terminus is restored from the germline J gene. This chain joins TRBV6-1 and TRBJ2-1, with TRBD1 as a possible D gene (6 bases). V was clipped by 2 bases and J by 2 bases, with 10 bases between them. The CDR3 contains 15 residues. In germline, CDR1 is MNHNS, CDR2 SASEGT. Partial CDR3 DNA: TGTGCCAGCAGTGAAAGGACAGTTACCTACAATGAG. Protein product: CASSERTVTYNE. The CDR3 as a whole reads CASSERTVTYNEQFF.

This clone was detected ten times or more. The CDR3 end lies 3 residues beyond the end of the read and is filled in from the germline J gene. The J gene is TRBJ2-2, the V gene TRBV5-4; the D is unclear. This CDR3 is built from 16 residues. V was pared by 2 bases and J by 4 bases, with 15 bases between. Looked up from germline, CDR1 is SGHNT and CDR2 is YYREEE (reference sequence). The CDR3 protein is CASSFPYESSTGELFF. The covered CDR3 bases are TGTGCCAGCAGCTTTCCCTACGAATCGAGCACCGGGGAG.

Details on this clone: The CDR3 goes on 3 residues after the read ends, and that part is filled in from the germline J gene. This rearrangement joins TRBV19 to TRBJ1-1; the match to TRBD1 covers 8 bases. Germline CDR1 is LNHDA and CDR2 is SQIVND (reference sequence). The CDR3 consists of 14 residues. V shed 6 bases and J 3 bases; nucleotides not matched to a gene: 6. The CDR3 sequence: CASSTDRGDTEAFF. The sequenced CDR3 bases are TGTGCCAGTAGCACCGACAGGGGTGACACTGAA.

Ten or more counts support this clone. The CDR3 end lies 3 residues beyond the end of the read and is filled in from the germline J gene. The rearrangement joins TRBV19 to TRBJ2-1; 8 bases are shared with TRBD2. V shed 4 bases, J shed 8 bases, and the junction held 10 bases outside the gene matches. Germline values: CDR1 LNHDA, CDR2 SQIVND (reference sequence). The CDR3 runs to 15 residues. The covered CDR3 bases are TGTGCCAGTAGTACGACTGGACTAGCCTCCTATGAG. It encodes CASSTTGLASYE. The complete CDR3 protein is CASSTTGLASYEQFF.

This clone was recorded at least ten times. Read data end 3 residues before the CDR3 end; the end is taken from the germline J gene. J is TRBJ2-5 and V is TRBV20-1, with 8 bases fitting TRBD2. The CDR3 has 13 amino acids. Looked up from germline, CDR1 is DFQATT and CDR2 is SNEGSKA (reference sequence). The DNA read from the CDR3 is TGCAGCCCAGCTAGCGGGCCTCAAGAGACC. Translation: CSPASGPQET. The full CDR3 sequence reads CSPASGPQETQYF.

This clone was found many times. Compared with germline, one end of the junction differs, possibly owing to a read error. The CDR3 goes on 3 residues after the read ends, and that part is filled in from the germline J gene. This chain uses TRBV4-2 with TRBJ2-1; no reliable D call. This CDR3 comprises 17 residues. Germline V gene data show CDR1 as LGHNA and CDR2 as YNFKEQ. CDR3 residues: CASSQDRPPGSYNEQFF. The sequenced part of the CDR3 DNA is TGCGCCAGCAGCCAAGATCGGCCTCCGGGTTCCTACAATGAG.